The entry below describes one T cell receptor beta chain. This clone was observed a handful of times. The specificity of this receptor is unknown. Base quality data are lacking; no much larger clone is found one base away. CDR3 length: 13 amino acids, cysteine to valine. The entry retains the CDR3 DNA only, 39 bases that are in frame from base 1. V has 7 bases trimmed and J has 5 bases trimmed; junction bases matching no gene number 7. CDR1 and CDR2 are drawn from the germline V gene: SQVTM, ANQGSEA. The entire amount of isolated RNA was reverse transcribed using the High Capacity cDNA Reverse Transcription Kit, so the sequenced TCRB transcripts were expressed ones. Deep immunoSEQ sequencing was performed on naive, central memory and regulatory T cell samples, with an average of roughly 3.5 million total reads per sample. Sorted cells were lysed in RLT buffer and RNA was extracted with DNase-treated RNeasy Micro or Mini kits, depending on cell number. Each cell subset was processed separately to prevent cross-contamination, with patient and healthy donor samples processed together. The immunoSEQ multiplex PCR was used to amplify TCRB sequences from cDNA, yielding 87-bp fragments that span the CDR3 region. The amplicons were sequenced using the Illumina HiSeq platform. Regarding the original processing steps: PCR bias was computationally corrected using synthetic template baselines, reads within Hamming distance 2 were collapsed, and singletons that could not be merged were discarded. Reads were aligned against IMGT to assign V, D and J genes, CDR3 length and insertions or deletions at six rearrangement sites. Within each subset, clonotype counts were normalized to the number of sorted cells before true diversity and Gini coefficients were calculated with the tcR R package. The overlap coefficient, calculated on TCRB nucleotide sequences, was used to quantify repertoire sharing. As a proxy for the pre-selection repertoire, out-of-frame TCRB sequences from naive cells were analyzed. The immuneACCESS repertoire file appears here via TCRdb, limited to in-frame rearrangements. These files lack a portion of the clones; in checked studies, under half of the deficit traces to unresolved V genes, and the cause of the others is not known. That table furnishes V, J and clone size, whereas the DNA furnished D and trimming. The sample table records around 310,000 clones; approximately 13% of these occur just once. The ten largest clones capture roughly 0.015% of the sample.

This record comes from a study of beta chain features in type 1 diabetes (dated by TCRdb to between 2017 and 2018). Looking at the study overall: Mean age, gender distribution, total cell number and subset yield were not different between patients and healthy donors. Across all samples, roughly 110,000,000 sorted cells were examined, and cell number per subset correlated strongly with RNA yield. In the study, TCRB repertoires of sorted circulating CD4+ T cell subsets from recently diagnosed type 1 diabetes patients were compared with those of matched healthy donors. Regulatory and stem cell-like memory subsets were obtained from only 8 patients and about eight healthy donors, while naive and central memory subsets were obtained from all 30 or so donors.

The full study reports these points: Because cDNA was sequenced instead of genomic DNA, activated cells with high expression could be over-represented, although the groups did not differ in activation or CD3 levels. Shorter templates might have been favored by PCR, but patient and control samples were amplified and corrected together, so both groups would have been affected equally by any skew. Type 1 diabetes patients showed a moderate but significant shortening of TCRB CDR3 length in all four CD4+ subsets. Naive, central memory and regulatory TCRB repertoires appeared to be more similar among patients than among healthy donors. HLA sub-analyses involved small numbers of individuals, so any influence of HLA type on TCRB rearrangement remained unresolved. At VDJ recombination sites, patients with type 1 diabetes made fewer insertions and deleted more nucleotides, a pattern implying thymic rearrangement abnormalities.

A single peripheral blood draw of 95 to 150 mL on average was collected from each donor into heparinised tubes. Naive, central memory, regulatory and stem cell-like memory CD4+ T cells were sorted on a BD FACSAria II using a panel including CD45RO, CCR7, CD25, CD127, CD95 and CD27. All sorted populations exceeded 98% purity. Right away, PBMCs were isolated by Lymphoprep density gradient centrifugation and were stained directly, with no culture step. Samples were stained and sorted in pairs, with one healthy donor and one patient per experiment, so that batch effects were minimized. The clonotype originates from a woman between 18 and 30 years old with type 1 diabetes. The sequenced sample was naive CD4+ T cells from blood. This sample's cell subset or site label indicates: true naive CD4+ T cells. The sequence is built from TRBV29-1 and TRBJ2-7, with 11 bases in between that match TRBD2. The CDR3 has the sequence CSASTSGSDEQYV. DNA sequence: TGCAGCGCCTCTACTAGCGGGAGCGACGAGCAGTACGTC.